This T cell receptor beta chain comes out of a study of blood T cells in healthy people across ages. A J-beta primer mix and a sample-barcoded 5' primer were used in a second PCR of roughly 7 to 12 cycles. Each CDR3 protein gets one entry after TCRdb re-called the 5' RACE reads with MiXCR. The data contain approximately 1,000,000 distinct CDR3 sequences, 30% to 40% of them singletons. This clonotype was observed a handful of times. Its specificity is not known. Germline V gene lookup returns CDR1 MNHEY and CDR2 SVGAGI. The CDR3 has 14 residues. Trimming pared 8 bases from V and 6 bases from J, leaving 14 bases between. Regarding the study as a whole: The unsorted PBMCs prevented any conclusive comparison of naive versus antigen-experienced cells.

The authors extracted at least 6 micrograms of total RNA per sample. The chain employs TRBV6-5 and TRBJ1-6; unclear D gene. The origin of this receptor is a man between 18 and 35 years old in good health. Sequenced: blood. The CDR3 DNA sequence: TGTGCCAGCGCGCTTGACACTGTTAATTCACCCCTCCACTTT. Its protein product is CASALDTVNSPLHF.